A selection of T cell receptor beta chains follows, all from one sample in a study of T-cell memory formation after mild COVID-19. From the 5' RACE reads, TCRdb called clonotypes with MiXCR, one entry per CDR3 protein. The sample has 98,000 or so distinct CDR3 sequences, 18% seen once. Sequencing used PBMCs or a T cell subset sorted from them (not recorded which). The source of these receptors is a man aged 18 to 29 who had mild COVID-19 (a few samples of this study predate the infection). Cell type and time point are not known. CDR3s include the opening cysteine and the closing phenylalanine or tryptophan.

v_call | cdr3_aa
TRBV12-3/TRBV12-4 | CASSLRGQGPDIQYF
TRBV18 | CASSRQGMAFF
TRBV5-1 | CASIEDTEAFF
TRBV11-2 | CARSSSFLPYEQYF
TRBV4-3 | CASSQDLIGRTNEKLFF
TRBV5-1 | CASSLEGRETQYF
TRBV25-1 | CASSTAGSNSPLHF
TRBV15 | CATSRHGTGDTGELFF
TRBV7-2 | CASSSQGPNSPLHF
TRBV5-4 | CASKGADSTDTQYF
TRBV6-2/TRBV6-3 | CASSSDRVRGETQYF
TRBV20-1 | CSASRLTEQFF
TRBV7-8 | CASSPGLTAYGYTF
TRBV15 | CATKTGTAGSGAQHF
TRBV3-1 | CASSQSGYTEAFF
TRBV5-1 | CASSFNREYTEAFF
TRBV12-3/TRBV12-4 | CASSDGMRNQPQHF
TRBV6-6 | CASSPPMRGGAGELFF
TRBV6-2/TRBV6-3 | CASRAQGYQPQHF
TRBV7-2 | CASSFRGEQYF
TRBV7-2 | CASSLRPISNQPQHF
TRBV7-2 | CASSPSGGAVIF
TRBV20-1 | CSAAATSFWETQYF
TRBV27 | CASSRLYTYEQYF
TRBV20-1 | CSAGLTGKDSPLHF
TRBV7-6 | CASSPLLTSGGSYEQYF
TRBV5-1 | CASSREGIPETQYF
TRBV5-1 | CASSTGVSGEQYF
TRBV9 | CASSVGSSYNSPLHF
TRBV5-1 | CASRTGSNSPLHF
TRBV7-3 | CASSFSGGAWGQFF
TRBV28 | CASTPGRGEQYF
TRBV15 | CATSRDRSMDAGELFF
TRBV2 | CASTRLAGGPDTQYF
TRBV7-2 | CASSLGEATEAFF
TRBV5-1 | CASSSRTSGLPDTQYF
TRBV7-9 | CASSPSGSNQPQHF
TRBV5-5 | CASSLGANLNTEAFF
TRBV27 | CASSPSLRSPLHF
TRBV27 | CASSITGALYGYTF
TRBV7-2 | CASSLGPGIDTEAFF
TRBV12-3/TRBV12-4 | CASRDTHTQPQHF
TRBV4-3 | CASSHYRSDYVEKTQYF
TRBV3-1 | CASSQEDGRDAQYF
TRBV20-1 | CSARRDRGYGYTF
TRBV5-6 | CASSLLIGTNTYEQYF
TRBV28 | CASTLTGELSEAFF
TRBV10-2 | CASSESDWGQPQHF